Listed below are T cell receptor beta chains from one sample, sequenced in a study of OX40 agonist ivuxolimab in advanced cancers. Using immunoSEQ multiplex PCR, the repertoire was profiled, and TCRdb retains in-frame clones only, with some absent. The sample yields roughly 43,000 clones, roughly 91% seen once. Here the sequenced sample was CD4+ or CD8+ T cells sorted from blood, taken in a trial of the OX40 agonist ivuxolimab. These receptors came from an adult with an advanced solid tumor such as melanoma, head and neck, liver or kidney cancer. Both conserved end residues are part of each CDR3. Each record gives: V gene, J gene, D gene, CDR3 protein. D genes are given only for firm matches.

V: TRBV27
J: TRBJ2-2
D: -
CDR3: CASSLSGELFF

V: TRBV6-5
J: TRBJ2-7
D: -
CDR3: CASRSIADTYEQYF

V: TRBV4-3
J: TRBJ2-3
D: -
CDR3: CASSQDATQYF

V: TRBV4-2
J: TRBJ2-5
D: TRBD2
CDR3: CASSQGTTSGGQETQYF

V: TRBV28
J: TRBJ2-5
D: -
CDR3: CASSLFQGQETQYF

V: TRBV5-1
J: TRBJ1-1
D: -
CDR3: CASSETRMGRGTEAFF

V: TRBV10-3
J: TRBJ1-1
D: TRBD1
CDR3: CAISEFSGTGGSEAFF

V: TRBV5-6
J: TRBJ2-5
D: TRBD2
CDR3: CASITSRGGMETQYF

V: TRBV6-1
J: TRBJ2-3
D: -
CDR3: CASSVRIAGTDTQYF

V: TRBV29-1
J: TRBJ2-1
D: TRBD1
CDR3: CSVDRVYNEQFF

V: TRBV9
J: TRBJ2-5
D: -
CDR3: CASSVGVQVTPLQETQYF

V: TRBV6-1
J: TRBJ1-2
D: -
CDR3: CASRLLKTGNYGYTF

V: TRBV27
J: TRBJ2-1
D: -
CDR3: CASSLAGNSYNEQFF

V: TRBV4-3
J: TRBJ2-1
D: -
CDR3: CASSQDLFSRSYNEQFF

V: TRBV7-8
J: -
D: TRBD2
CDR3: CASRAGLAVSYEQYF

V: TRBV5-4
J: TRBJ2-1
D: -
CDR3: CASSMGGYNEQFF

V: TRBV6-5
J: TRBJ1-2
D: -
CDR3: CASSYSNYGYTF

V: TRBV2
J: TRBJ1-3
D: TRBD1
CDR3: CASSRGWDRTDGNTIYF

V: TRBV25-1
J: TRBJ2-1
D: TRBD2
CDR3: CATRLAGALYNEQFF

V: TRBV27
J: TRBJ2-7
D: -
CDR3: CASSSGRAYEQYF

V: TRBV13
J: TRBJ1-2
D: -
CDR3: CASSSPTHDRGYGYTF

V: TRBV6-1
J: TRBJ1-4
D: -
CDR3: CASSGFGTLSGKLFF

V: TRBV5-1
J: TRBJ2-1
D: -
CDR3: CASSFDSDNEQFF

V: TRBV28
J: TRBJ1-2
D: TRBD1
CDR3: CASSYEGAGGYTF